This T cell receptor (beta chain) was recorded in a study of OX40 agonist ivuxolimab in advanced cancers. Data came from immunoSEQ multiplex PCR; TCRdb stores just in-frame clones and leaves some out. This sample yields approximately 61,000 clones, of which roughly nine tenths are seen a single time; around 0.37% belongs to the top ten. The source material was CD4+ or CD8+ T cells sorted from blood, sampled in a trial of the OX40 agonist ivuxolimab. The clonotype was recovered from an adult with an advanced solid tumor such as melanoma, head and neck, liver or kidney cancer.

This chain's CDR3 is CASSLSRGGLAGELFF. DNA for the CDR3: TGTGCCAGCAGCCTCTCGCGGGGGGGGCTTGCCGGGGAGCTGTTTTTT. This chain links TRBV11-2 with TRBJ2-2, with 9 bases matching TRBD2. This CDR3 is 16 amino acids long. Germline V lookup: CDR1 SGHAT, CDR2 FQNNGV. J was trimmed by 6 bases and V by 5 bases; bases with no gene match: 10.